This entry features one T cell receptor beta chain sequence. As yet, its antigen is unknown. Carrying UMI labels, the TRB cDNA libraries were prepared through 5' RACE. Reanalyzing the 5' RACE reads, TCRdb keeps one entry per CDR3 protein, without DNA. This repertoire includes about 150,000 distinct CDR3 sequences. This entry comes from a study of CXCR3-negative and CXCR3-positive naive CD8 T cells. Germline V gene lookup returns CDR1 SEHNR and CDR2 FQNEAQ (reference sequence). The CDR3 covers 11 residues. General study points: CXCR3-negative naive cells had less hydrophobic TRB CDR3s than did CXCR3-positive naive cells.

This chain connects TRBV7-9 to TRBJ2-1; TCRdb's D gene call, TRBD2, goes unchecked for lack of DNA. Sequencing was carried out using naive CXCR3+ CD8+ T cells from blood. Subset described: CD45RO-CCR7+CD27+CD95- naive CD8+ T cells expressing CXCR3 (TNR3+). This clonotype originated in a human donor in good health. Some clones in this sample may be carry-over from other donors' samples. The CDR3 reads CASSSRDEQFF.